This T cell receptor (beta chain) was found in a study of OX40 agonist ivuxolimab in advanced cancers. This clone has a single count. V was pared by 2 bases and J by 0 bases, with 11 bases between. This CDR3 is 16 amino acids long. Germline V CDR1 and CDR2: MDHEN, SYDVKM. Profiling relied on immunoSEQ multiplex PCR, and the TCRdb table lists in-frame clones only, not all of them. The sample includes over 30,000 clones, 80% to 95% of them seen just once. The clonotype originates from an adult with an advanced solid tumor such as melanoma, head and neck, liver or kidney cancer. Sequenced here: CD4+ or CD8+ T cells sorted from blood, sampled in a trial of the OX40 agonist ivuxolimab. This chain connects TRBV28 to TRBJ2-1; D is unclear. The CDR3 DNA reads TGTGCCAGCAGTTTAAGGCGCCAGAGCTCCTACAATGAGCAGTTCTTC. Protein product: CASSLRRQSSYNEQFF. Full variable domain (missing parts from reference TRBV28 and TRBJ2-1): DVKVTQSSRYLVKRTGEKVFLECVQDMDHENMFWYRQDPGLGLRLIYFSYDVKMKEKGDIPEGYSVSREKKERFSLILESASTNQTSMYLCASSLRRQSSYNEQFFGPGTRLTVL.